These T cell receptor beta chains were read from a single sample in a study of T cells in Graves' hyperthyroidism and ophthalmopathy. TCRdb independently ran MiXCR on the multiplex PCR reads; one entry per CDR3 protein. This sample yields around 300,000 distinct CDR3 sequences, of which roughly 20% are seen a single time; over 55% belongs to the top ten. Sequencing was carried out using blood. The receptor set was obtained from a young man with Graves' ophthalmopathy. The CDR3 runs from the conserved cysteine through the conserved F or W. The order of the fields is clone size, J gene, D gene, V gene, CDR3 DNA, CDR3 protein. The D gene is left open where the match is weak. The size entry is marked missing in some rows and otherwise reads once, few, many or a size class.

>few|TRBJ1-5|-|TRBV28
TGTGCCAGCAGTCGGGACGTAAATCAGCCCCAGCATTTT
CASSRDVNQPQHF
>many|TRBJ2-7|-|TRBV11-2
TGTGCCAGCAACCCTCCTGAGCGGACGAACTACGAGCAGTACTTC
CASNPPERTNYEQYF
>few|TRBJ2-3|TRBD1|TRBV20-1
TGCAGTGCCTCTTGGGACAGCAACACAGATACGCAGTATTTT
CSASWDSNTDTQYF
>-|TRBJ2-5|TRBD1|TRBV27
TGTGCCAGCAGCTCCCCCTGGACAGGGAAAGAGACCCAGTACTTC
CASSSPWTGKETQYF
>-|TRBJ2-1|TRBD2|TRBV25-1
TGTGCCAGCAGTGACCGAGGCCTAGCGGGAGAGAATGAGCAGTTCTTC
CASSDRGLAGENEQFF
>many|TRBJ2-2|-|TRBV11-2
TGTGCCAGCAGCTTAGTGGCTATGGGCGGGGCCGTTAAGCTGTTTTTT
CASSLVAMGGAVKLFF
>-|TRBJ2-5|-|TRBV7-2
TGTGCCAGCAGCTTACCGCAGGGAAGGACACCCCCGTACTTC
CASSLPQGRTPPYF
>-|TRBJ2-5|-|TRBV3-1
TGTGCCAGCAGTGAAAGTACGGGACTAGAGACCCAGTACTTC
CASSESTGLETQYF
>-|TRBJ2-2|-|TRBV12-3/TRBV12-4
TGTGCCGGCAGTTCGTCTTCCGGGGAGCTGTTTTTT
CAGSSSSGELFF
>-|TRBJ2-1|-|TRBV6-5
TGTGCCAGCAGTTACCGCCCGTGGGCTGAGCAGTTCTTC
CASSYRPWAEQFF